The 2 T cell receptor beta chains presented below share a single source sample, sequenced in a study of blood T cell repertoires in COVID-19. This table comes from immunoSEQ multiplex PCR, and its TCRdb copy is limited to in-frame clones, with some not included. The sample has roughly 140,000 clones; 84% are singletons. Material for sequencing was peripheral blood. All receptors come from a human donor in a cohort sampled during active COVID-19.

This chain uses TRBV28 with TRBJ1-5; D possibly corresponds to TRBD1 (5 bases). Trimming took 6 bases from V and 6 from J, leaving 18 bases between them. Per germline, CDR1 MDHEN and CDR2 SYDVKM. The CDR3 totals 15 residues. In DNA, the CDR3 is TGTGCCAGCAGCCCGGGGGGGGGAGGTGGTCAGCCCCAGCATTTT. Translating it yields CASSPGGGGGQPQHF.

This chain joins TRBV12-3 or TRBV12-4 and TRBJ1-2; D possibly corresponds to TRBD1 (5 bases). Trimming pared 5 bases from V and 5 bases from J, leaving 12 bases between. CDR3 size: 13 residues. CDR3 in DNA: TGTGCCAGCAGTCCGACAGTGCGGTATGGCTACACCTTC. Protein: CASSPTVRYGYTF.